This TCR beta chain was sequenced for a study of CD8 T cells in ankylosing spondylitis. Study conclusions and caveats: A TCR beta motif of about 8 highly homologous variants appeared characteristic of ankylosing spondylitis blood. Prior work had noted some motif variants in reactive arthritis blood and synovial fluid. Matched synovial fluid from ankylosing spondylitis patients was reported to be enriched for disease-linked clones.

The sample holds a few counts of this clonotype. The target antigen is unknown. This CDR3 region has 13 residues. Germline V gene sequence: CDR1 LGHDT, CDR2 YNNKEL (reference sequence). With 0 bases removed from V and 10 bases from J, the gap between germline ends came to 10 bases. Making use of molecular barcodes, quantitative 5'-RACE generated TCR beta libraries. Each CDR3 protein is one row after TCRdb ran MiXCR on the 5' RACE reads. The data hold fewer than 500,000 distinct CDR3 sequences, with 25% to 30% observed a single time. This TCR derives from a male donor with ankylosing spondylitis. Sequenced input: blood, either unsorted or a sorted T cell fraction (not recorded which). The rearrangement joins TRBV3-1 to TRBJ2-1; D unclear. CDR3 in amino acids: CASSQDLGREQFF. The DNA of the CDR3 is TGTGCCAGCAGCCAAGATTTGGGTAGAGAGCAGTTCTTC.